Listed below are T cell receptor beta chains from one sample, sequenced in a study of cytomegalovirus exposure and HLA in healthy donors. TCRdb's copy holds only in-frame clones and misses some; the assay was immunoSEQ multiplex PCR. The table has fewer than 60,000 clones, 94% seen once. Sequencing was performed on PBMCs. The origin of the receptors is a woman between 18 and 29 years old in good health and CMV-seropositive. The CDR3 runs from the conserved cysteine through the conserved F or W. D genes are given only for firm matches. Only part of the rows carry a size: once, few, many, or a class if the clone is expanded.

>.|TRBJ2-4|.|TRBV15
CATSRDSKPAKNIQYF
TGTGCCACCAGCAGAGATAGCAAACCCGCCAAAAACATTCAGTACTTC
>.|TRBJ2-3|.|TRBV4-3
CASSQDSGAIVPDTQYF
TGCGCCAGCAGCCAAGATAGTGGGGCGATAGTTCCAGATACGCAGTATTTT
>.|TRBJ2-7|.|TRBV23-1
CASSQSALNGGFSYEQYF
TGCGCCAGCAGTCAATCGGCTCTTAACGGGGGATTCTCCTACGAGCAGTACTTC
>.|TRBJ2-7|.|TRBV11-3
CASSSSYEQYF
TGTGCCAGCAGCTCTTCCTACGAGCAGTACTTC
>TRBD2|TRBJ2-5|.|TRBV30
CAWSRGSGSGETQYF
TGTGCCTGGAGTAGGGGTAGCGGGAGTGGGGAGACCCAGTACTTC
>.|TRBJ1-2|.|TRBV6-1
CASSSPLQRLYGYTF
TGTGCCAGCAGCAGCCCCCTTCAGAGGTTATATGGCTACACCTTC
>.|TRBJ2-1|.|TRBV4-2
CASSPGNDEQFF
TGTGCCAGCAGCCCGGGGAATGATGAGCAGTTCTTC
>.|TRBJ1-4|.|TRBV5-1
CASSFTGTAEKLFF
TGCGCCAGCAGCTTTACAGGGACGGCTGAAAAACTGTTTTTT
>.|TRBJ2-3|once|TRBV5-1
CASSYPLTSTDTQYF
TGCGCCAGCAGCTACCCCTTGACTAGCACAGATACGCAGTATTTT
>.|TRBJ1-3|once|TRBV18
CASSPSGEVSGNTIYF
TGTGCCAGCTCACCATCCGGCGAGGTCTCTGGAAACACCATATATTTT
>TRBD2|TRBJ2-2|.|TRBV2
CASKASGVTGELFF
TGTGCCAGCAAGGCTAGCGGGGTCACCGGGGAGCTGTTTTTT
>TRBD2|TRBJ2-7|.|TRBV13
CASSELAGTYEQYF
TGTGCCAGCAGCGAGCTAGCGGGAACCTACGAGCAGTACTTC
>.|TRBJ2-3|few|TRBV6-4
CASSDGGSATDTQYF
TGTGCCAGCAGTGATGGAGGGAGTGCCACAGATACGCAGTATTTT
>TRBD2|TRBJ2-1|.|TRBV27
CASSLKAGGPWNEQFF
TGTGCCAGCAGTTTGAAAGCGGGAGGGCCATGGAATGAGCAGTTCTTC
>TRBD1|TRBJ2-5|.|TRBV7-9
CASSRDRWRETQYF
TGTGCCAGCAGCCGGGACAGATGGCGGGAGACCCAGTACTTC
>.|TRBJ2-7|once|TRBV7-5
CARSPETGSPPMSSYEQYF
TGTGCCAGAAGCCCGGAGACAGGCTCTCCTCCCATGAGCTCCTACGAGCAGTACTTC
>TRBD2|TRBJ2-5|.|TRBV4-1
CASSQSGTSGLRPGETQYF
TGCGCCAGCAGCCAGTCCGGGACTAGCGGGCTCCGGCCCGGGGAGACCCAGTACTTC
>TRBD1|TRBJ1-1|once|TRBV29-1
CSVSPGTDTEAFF
TGCAGCGTTTCACCCGGGACAGACACTGAAGCTTTCTTT
>TRBD1|TRBJ2-3|.|TRBV6-4
CASSEGQGGDTQYF
TGTGCCAGCAGTGAAGGACAGGGGGGAGATACGCAGTATTTT
>.|TRBJ2-2|.|TRBV4-2
CASSQRSLDFLNTGELFF
TGTGCCAGCAGCCAAAGGTCTCTGGACTTCCTTAACACCGGGGAGCTGTTTTTT
>TRBD2|TRBJ2-3|.|TRBV5-1
CASSFWRTSGSPLTDTQYF
TGCGCCAGCAGCTTCTGGCGGACTAGCGGGAGCCCCCTCACAGATACGCAGTATTTT